The source of this TCR beta chain is a study of graft-versus-host responses after intestinal transplantation. The method was immunoSEQ multiplex PCR; TCRdb's version includes in-frame clones alone and lacks a portion of them. The sample yields roughly 7,300 clones, roughly 97% seen once. Germline CDR1 PRHDT, CDR2 FYEKMQ (reference sequence). Deletions cut 5 bases from V and 3 bases from J, with 11 bases between. CDR3 length: 13 amino acids. This rearrangement joins TRBV13 to TRBJ2-7; D unresolved. The sequenced sample was PBMCs, obtained 23 days after intestinal transplant. The receptor comes from a human patient who received an intestinal transplant, so some T cells may come from the graft donor. DNA for the CDR3: TGTGCCAGCAGCGCACCGTTTAACTACGAGCAGTACTTC. Translated: CASSAPFNYEQYF.